The present T cell receptor (beta chain) was sequenced within a study of T cell changes during pregnancy in multiple sclerosis. Sequencing was performed with immunoSEQ multiplex PCR; in TCRdb, only in-frame clones are kept and a portion is missing. The table lists approximately 51,000 clones, 94% of them singletons, with roughly 0.58% in the top ten. Germline V lookup: CDR1 LNHDA, CDR2 SQIVND (reference sequence). The CDR3 covers 15 residues. V gave up 3 bases and J gave up 6 bases; unmatched junction bases: 8. This material consisted of CD4+ T cells from peripheral blood mononuclear cells, taken in the second trimester of pregnancy. The receptor was isolated from a female donor with multiple sclerosis, enrolled in a pregnancy study. V usage is TRBV19 and J usage is TRBJ2-7, with 10 positions matching TRBD1. CDR3 nucleotide sequence: TGTGCCAGTAGTATTGGGACAGGGGCACTAAGCGAGCAGTACTTC. Encoded protein: CASSIGTGALSEQYF.